Listed below are T cell receptor beta chains from one sample, sequenced in a study of blood T cell repertoires in COVID-19. Libraries were prepared by immunoSEQ multiplex PCR; TCRdb keeps only in-frame clonotypes and omits some of them. The top ten clones hold 5.1% of a sample with some 220,000 clones, 70% to 90% of them seen once. The source material was peripheral blood. The receptor source for this set is a man between 50 and 59 years old with COVID-19, enrolled during active disease. The CDR3 runs from the conserved cysteine through the conserved F or W. Each record gives: D gene, J gene, V gene, clone size, CDR3 DNA, CDR3 protein. A D gene is named only where the DNA matches it firmly. Expanded clones are given a class, and other clones once, few, many or no size at all.

.,TRBJ2-3,TRBV12-3/TRBV12-4,.,TGTGCCAGCAGTTTTTCCCCGGATACGCAGTATTTT,CASSFSPDTQYF
.,TRBJ2-2,TRBV5-1,.,TGCGCCAGCAGCTTCATCACCGGGGAGCTGTTTTTT,CASSFITGELFF
.,TRBJ1-1,TRBV5-1,.,TGCGCCAGCAGCTTGGGGGGACAAAGCACTGAAGCTTTCTTT,CASSLGGQSTEAFF
.,TRBJ2-1,TRBV9,.,TGTGCCAGCAGCGAACAGGGCTATGAGCAGTTCTTC,CASSEQGYEQFF
.,TRBJ1-4,TRBV29-1,.,TGCAGCGTGAAACCGACAGGCACTAATGAAAAACTGTTTTTT,CSVKPTGTNEKLFF
.,TRBJ2-2,TRBV24-1,.,TGTGCCACCACCCCTCCGAACACCGGGGAGCTGTTTTTT,CATTPPNTGELFF
.,TRBJ1-6,TRBV18,.,TGTGCCAGCTCAAATAACAGGGAAACTCACCTCCACTTT,CASSNNRETHLHF
.,TRBJ1-1,TRBV18,.,TGTGCCAGCTCACCACCGTCGACAAGAAGTAACACTGAAGCTTTCTTT,CASSPPSTRSNTEAFF
TRBD2,TRBJ2-1,TRBV9,once,TGTGCCAGCAGCGTATTTGGCGGGGGGGATGAGCAGTTCTTC,CASSVFGGGDEQFF
.,TRBJ2-7,TRBV27,few,TGTGCCAGCAGTTTCTCGCCTACCTACGAGCAGTACTTC,CASSFSPTYEQYF
TRBD1,TRBJ2-7,TRBV30,.,TGTGCCTGGGGAGACAGGGGGGTACGTCAGTACTTC,CAWGDRGVRQYF
.,TRBJ2-7,TRBV5-6,.,TGTGCCAGCAGCCCGTTTGACAGGGAGGACTACGAGCAGTACTTC,CASSPFDREDYEQYF
TRBD2,TRBJ2-3,TRBV29-1,once,TGCAGCGCTGGGACTAGCGGGGGTGCTAGCACAGATACGCAGTATTTT,CSAGTSGGASTDTQYF
.,TRBJ1-2,TRBV6-5,.,TGTGCCAGCAGTTACGGGGGGTTCGATGGCTACACCTTC,CASSYGGFDGYTF
.,TRBJ2-1,TRBV7-9,.,TGTGCCAGCAGCTTATTACCAGGGTTGGGGGGAAATGAGCAGTTCTTC,CASSLLPGLGGNEQFF
TRBD2,TRBJ2-1,TRBV7-2,.,TGTGCCAGCAGCTTAAGCGGGGGGCGTGCTGAGCAGTTCTTC,CASSLSGGRAEQFF
TRBD1,TRBJ1-2,TRBV14,.,TGTGCCAGCAGCGACAGGGTTCTAGGAGGCTACACCTTC,CASSDRVLGGYTF
TRBD2,TRBJ2-7,TRBV6-2/TRBV6-3,.,TGTGCCAGCAGTTACTCGACTAGCGGGGGGGCCGAGCAGTACTTC,CASSYSTSGGAEQYF
.,TRBJ1-3,TRBV5-1,.,TGCGCCAGCAGCTTGGTGCAGGGGTTTTTAGGAAACACCATATATTTT,CASSLVQGFLGNTIYF
TRBD2,TRBJ2-1,TRBV7-2,.,TGTGCCAGCAGCTTCGTGGGAGCGGGGGGGTACAATGAGCAGTTCTTC,CASSFVGAGGYNEQFF
.,TRBJ1-5,TRBV7-2,.,TGTGCCTCAGGAAGGCACGAAGGTTCAGTTCAGCCCCAGCATTTT,CASGRHEGSVQPQHF
TRBD2,TRBJ2-2,TRBV4-1,.,TGCGCCAGCAGCCAAGTCCCGGGGGGGCCGTTTAGCGGGGAGCTGTTTTTT,CASSQVPGGPFSGELFF
TRBD2,TRBJ2-7,TRBV4-3,few,TGCGCCAGCAGCCAAGATCTGGAGCGGGGGGAGCAGTACTTC,CASSQDLERGEQYF
.,TRBJ2-2,TRBV7-8,.,TGTGCCAGCAGCTGGAGGGCGTCGAACACCGGGGAGCTGTTTTTT,CASSWRASNTGELFF
TRBD1,TRBJ1-6,TRBV11-3,.,TGTGCCAGCAGCTTAGAGGTGGGCAGGGGGAATTCACCCCTCCACTTT,CASSLEVGRGNSPLHF
.,TRBJ1-4,TRBV7-2,.,TGTGCCAGCAGCTTTAGACAGAGTCTCGCAACTAATGAAAAACTGTTTTTT,CASSFRQSLATNEKLFF
TRBD2,TRBJ2-3,TRBV5-4,.,TGTGCCAGCAGGACGTCGGGGGGGGCCGGGAATTGGGATACGCAGTATTTT,CASRTSGGAGNWDTQYF
.,TRBJ1-3,TRBV5-1,.,TGCGCCAGCAGCTTGTCGGTCGAATCTGGAAACACCATATATTTT,CASSLSVESGNTIYF
.,TRBJ1-1,TRBV4-1,.,TGCGCCAGCAGCCAAGCCGGAGTCACTGAAGCTTTCTTT,CASSQAGVTEAFF
TRBD1,TRBJ1-6,TRBV6-6,few,TGTGCCAGCAGTTACCGGGACAGGAATTCACCCCTCCACTTT,CASSYRDRNSPLHF
TRBD2,TRBJ2-2,TRBV7-8,.,TGTGCCAGCAGCTTAGGCAGGACTAGCGGGTCGACGAACACCGGGGAGCTGTTTTTT,CASSLGRTSGSTNTGELFF
.,TRBJ2-5,TRBV28,.,TGTGCCAGCAGTTTCGCTGACAGGCCGGTAGAGACCCAGTACTTC,CASSFADRPVETQYF
.,TRBJ2-7,TRBV4-3,.,TGCGCCAGCAGCCAAGAGGGCCTCTACGAGCAGTACTTC,CASSQEGLYEQYF
TRBD2,TRBJ2-1,TRBV5-1,.,TGCGCCAGCAGGGCTAGGCCTAGCGGGACGACAAGCTCCTACAATGAGCAGTTCTTC,CASRARPSGTTSSYNEQFF
.,TRBJ1-5,TRBV5-1,.,TGCGCCAGCAGCCCCGACGGACTTAATCAGCCCCAGCATTTT,CASSPDGLNQPQHF
TRBD1,TRBJ1-2,TRBV7-2,few,TGTGCCAGCAGCTTATTGGGACAGGGGGCACGTAACTATGGCTACACCTTC,CASSLLGQGARNYGYTF
TRBD1,TRBJ2-1,TRBV19,.,TGTGCCAGTAGTGAACAGGGGGTGCAGTTCTTC,CASSEQGVQFF